This T cell receptor (beta chain) was recovered during a study of Ad26.COV2.S vaccination and SARS-CoV-2 variants. Study details: Donor was in the COV1001 Ad26.COV2.S trial arm. Recipients of Ad26.COV2.S got it intramuscularly, once or twice 56 days apart. Study results and limitations: Spike-specific CD8+ and CD4+ T cell responses reportedly showed substantial breadth after vaccination.

Indicated treatment: some 20 received Ad26.COV2.S at low or high dose, single or two shots; five or six received placebo; per-sample allocation not given. Collection of samples fell on day 63 after the first vaccine or placebo injection. The donor's status was that of an adult aged 18-55 years in Boston. TCRdb's table, derived via immunoSEQ multiplex PCR, lists solely in-frame clones and lacks some. Of approximately 300,000 clones listed, around four fifths are singletons. The CDR3 totals 14 residues. Germline loops: CDR1 SGHRS, CDR2 YFSETQ. V gave up 4 bases and J gave up 1 base, with 11 bases separating them. Regarding this clone: As yet, its antigen is unknown.

The rearrangement links TRBV5-1 to TRBJ1-1; D gene uncertain. This sample comprised peripheral blood, obtained in a trial of Ad26.COV2.S vaccine versus placebo. The TCR comes from a person aged 18-65 years who received the Ad26.COV2.S COVID-19 vaccine or a placebo. The CDR3 is CASSLWGGNTEAFF. The CDR3, as DNA: TGCGCCAGCAGCCTGTGGGGAGGGAACACTGAAGCTTTCTTT.